These 15 T cell receptor beta chains share one sample of origin, sequenced in a study of T-cell memory formation after mild COVID-19. A single record per CDR3 protein comes from TCRdb applying MiXCR to the 5' RACE reads. The sample has about 320,000 distinct CDR3 sequences, roughly 13% seen once. Sequencing input: PBMCs or a T cell subset sorted from them (not recorded which). These receptors all come from a man aged 18 to 30 who had mild COVID-19 (a few samples of this study predate the infection). Cell type and time point are not known.

This clonotype was seen ten or more times. The rearrangement uses TRBV12-3 or TRBV12-4 and TRBJ1-2, with D unresolved. V lost 7 bases and J lost 6, with 15 bases in between. This CDR3 is 13 amino acids long. The CDR3 DNA reads as TGTGCCAGCAAGGAAGCCAATATGAATGGCTACACCTTC. Protein sequence: CASKEANMNGYTF.

The genes are TRBV4-1 and TRBJ1-1; D not certain. CDR3 size: 15 residues. The V and J ends lost 2 bases and 1 base respectively, with 11 bases between them. The V gene's germline CDR1 is MGHRA and CDR2 YSYEKL. The DNA for the CDR3 is TGCGCCAGCAGCCAAATAGGGTCGGGGAACACTGAAGCTTTCTTT. Its translation: CASSQIGSGNTEAFF.

The chain is built from TRBV7-9 and TRBJ2-3, with TRBD2 matching over 9 bases. CDR1 is SEHNR, CDR2 FQNEAQ, per germline (reference sequence). The V and J ends lost 3 bases and 6 bases, in that order; junction bases with no gene match: 7. The CDR3 extends over 15 amino acids. The CDR3 loop reads CASSFGAGGSDTQYF. As DNA, the CDR3 is TGTGCCAGCAGCTTTGGAGCGGGGGGTTCGGATACGCAGTATTTT. The full variable domain, its missing parts supplied by reference TRBV7-9 and TRBJ2-3, is DTGVSQNPRHKITKRGQNVTFRCDPISEHNRLYWYRQTLGQGPEFLTYFQNEAQLEKSRLLSDRFSAERPKGSFSTLEIQRTEQGDSAMYLCASSFGAGGSDTQYFGPGTRLTVL.

This clonotype was detected a few times. The chain has TRBV5-4 and TRBJ2-7; 11 nucleotides line up with TRBD1. J gave up 3 bases and V 4 bases, and 6 bases lay outside the gene matches. This CDR3 contains 15 residues. Germline loops: CDR1 SGHNT, CDR2 YYREEE (reference sequence). CDR3 DNA: TGTGCCAGCAGCCTTCCGGGACAGGGGGACTACGAGCAGTACTTC. Translating gives CASSLPGQGDYEQYF.

This clonotype was observed a handful of times. The genes are TRBV7-8 and TRBJ2-5, with 9 nucleotides matching TRBD2. This CDR3 contains 16 residues. Germline CDR1 SGHVS, CDR2 FQNEAQ. The ends lost 5 bases at V and 4 bases at J; junction bases unmatched: 11. CDR3: CASSPFRRGGLETQYF. In DNA form, the CDR3 reads TGTGCCAGCAGCCCCTTTAGGCGGGGGGGCCTAGAGACCCAGTACTTC.

The J gene is TRBJ2-3, the V gene TRBV29-1, with D uncertain. V dropped 8 bases and J dropped 4 bases, with 7 bases sitting between them. Germline loops: CDR1 SQVTM, CDR2 ANQGSEA. The CDR3 totals 10 residues. In DNA, the CDR3 is TGCAGCTCCTACTCAGATACGCAGTATTTT. Translation: CSSYSDTQYF.

J is TRBJ1-2 and V is TRBV4-1, with TRBD1 identical over 7 bases. The J segment lost 4 bases and the V segment lost 3 bases, leaving 8 bases of the junction unmatched. There are 15 residues in the CDR3. The germline V gene has CDR1 MGHRA and CDR2 YSYEKL. The chain's CDR3 is CASSQETGRAYGYTF. In DNA form, the CDR3 reads TGCGCCAGCAGCCAGGAGACAGGGCGGGCCTATGGCTACACCTTC.

The table lists this clonotype with a few counts. J is TRBJ2-7 and V is TRBV4-2, with D possibly TRBD2 on 5 matching bases. Trimming took 3 bases from V and 0 from J, leaving 15 bases between them. The CDR3 has 16 residues. CDR1 LGHNA and CDR2 YNFKEQ come from the germline V gene. CDR3 sequence reads: CASSQEVWTDSYEQYF. In DNA form, the CDR3 reads TGTGCCAGCAGCCAGGAGGTATGGACCGACTCCTACGAGCAGTACTTC.

This clonotype was seen a few times. This CDR3 reads CASSVRDRGFYGYTF. The CDR3 DNA reads TGTGCCAGCAGCGTCCGGGACAGGGGCTTTTATGGCTACACCTTC. The J gene is TRBJ1-2, the V gene TRBV7-9; 10 positions agree with TRBD1. This CDR3 is built from 15 residues. J was trimmed by 5 bases and V by 5 bases; bases with no gene match: 8. Germline assignment: CDR1 SEHNR and CDR2 FQNEAQ (reference sequence).

This clonotype was picked up a small number of times. The gene calls are TRBV11-3 and TRBJ2-2, with 7 bases fitting TRBD2. The CDR3 length is 15 residues. Germline values: CDR1 SGHNT, CDR2 YENEEA. J was trimmed by 0 bases and V by 8 bases; bases with no gene match: 6. This CDR3 reads CASARGDANTGELFF. The DNA for the CDR3 is TGTGCCAGCGCTCGGGGGGATGCGAACACCGGGGAGCTGTTTTTT.

In its sample, this clonotype was seen many times. CDR3 sequence reads: CASSAYGTGEQYF. The CDR3 DNA is TGTGCCAGCAGCGCATACGGGACAGGGGAGCAGTACTTC. The chain joins TRBV9 to TRBJ2-7; 9 bases are shared with TRBD1. J lost 7 bases, V lost 3 bases, and 5 bases had no gene match. Germline V gene lookup returns CDR1 SGDLS and CDR2 YYNGEE. There are 13 residues in the CDR3.

This rearrangement joins TRBV7-1 to TRBJ2-5, with TRBD2 as a possible D gene (6 bases). TRBV7-1 counts as an open reading frame of uncertain function. The germline V and J ends were trimmed by 3 bases and 5 bases, with 10 bases remaining between them. The CDR3 is made up of 13 amino acids. CDR3: CASSSRAGETQYF. CDR3 in DNA: TGTGCCAGCAGCTCCAGGGCGGGGGAGACCCAGTACTTC.

The chain carries TRBV7-6 and TRBJ1-1, with TRBD1 matching over 10 bases. The CDR3 spans 14 residues. J gave up 5 bases and V 5 bases, and 5 bases lay outside the gene matches. CDR1 SGHVS and CDR2 FNYEAQ come from the germline V gene. CDR3 sequence (DNA): TGTGCCAGCAGCCGGGGACAGGGGATAACTGAAGCTTTCTTT. Protein: CASSRGQGITEAFF.

The J gene is TRBJ2-7, the V gene TRBV29-1, with 9 bases fitting TRBD1. The germline gives CDR1 SQVTM, CDR2 ANQGSEA. V shed 2 bases, J shed 0 bases, and the junction held 5 bases outside the gene matches. The CDR3 spans 15 residues. The CDR3 region is CSVERSGQGSYEQYF. CDR3 coding DNA: TGCAGCGTTGAACGTTCGGGACAGGGCTCCTACGAGCAGTACTTC.

The chain links TRBV18 to TRBJ2-7; no reliable D call. The CDR3 is 13 amino acids. Germline CDR1 is KGHSH and CDR2 is LQKENI. V was cut by 3 bases and J by 7 bases, with 13 bases left in between. The CDR3 coding sequence is TGTGCCAGCTCACCGCCTCCTCGTAGGGAGCAGTACTTC. It specifies CASSPPPRREQYF. Together with reference TRBV18 and TRBJ2-7, the CDR3 gives the full variable domain: NAGVMQNPRHLVRRRGQEARLRCSPMKGHSHVYWYRQLPEEGLKFMVYLQKENIIDESGMPKERFSAEFPKEGPSILRIQQVVRGDSAAYFCASSPPPRREQYFGPGTRLTVT.